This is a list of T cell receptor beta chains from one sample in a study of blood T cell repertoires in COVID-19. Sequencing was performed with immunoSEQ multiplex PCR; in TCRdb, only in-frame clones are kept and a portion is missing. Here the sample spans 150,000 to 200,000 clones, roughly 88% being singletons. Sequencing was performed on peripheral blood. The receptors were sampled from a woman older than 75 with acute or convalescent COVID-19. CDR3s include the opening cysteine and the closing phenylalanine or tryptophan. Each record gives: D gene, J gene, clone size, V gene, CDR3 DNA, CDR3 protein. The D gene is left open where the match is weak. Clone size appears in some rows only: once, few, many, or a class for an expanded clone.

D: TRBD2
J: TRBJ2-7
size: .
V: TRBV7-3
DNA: TGTGCCAGCAGCCCAGGGCCTAGCGGGAGTATGTACTTC
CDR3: CASSPGPSGSMYF

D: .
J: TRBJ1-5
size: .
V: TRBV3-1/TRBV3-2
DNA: TGTGCCAGCAGCCGGGGCAGTCAGCCCCAGCATTTT
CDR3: CASSRGSQPQHF

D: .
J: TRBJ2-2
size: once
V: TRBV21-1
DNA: TGTGCCAGCATCCTAGCGGGGGGGAACACCGGGGAGCTGTTTTTT
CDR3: CASILAGGNTGELFF

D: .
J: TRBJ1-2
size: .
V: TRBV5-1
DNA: TGCGCCAGCAGCTTGGCCGGGGGGTATTTTGGCTACACCTTC
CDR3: CASSLAGGYFGYTF

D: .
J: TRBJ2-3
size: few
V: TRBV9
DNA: TGTGCCAGCAGTCAGGGAACCGGAGATACGCAGTATTTT
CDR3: CASSQGTGDTQYF

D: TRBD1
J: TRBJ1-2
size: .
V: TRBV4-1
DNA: TGCGCCAGCAGCCAGCTGGGGACAGGAACCAACTATGGCTACACCTTC
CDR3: CASSQLGTGTNYGYTF

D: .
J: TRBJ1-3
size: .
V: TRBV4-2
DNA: TGTGCCAGCAGCCAAGGTCGGGGGGCGGGAAACACCATATATTTT
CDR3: CASSQGRGAGNTIYF

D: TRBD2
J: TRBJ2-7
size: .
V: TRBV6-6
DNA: TGTGCCAGCAGCCCGGGACTAGCGGGATTATACGAGCAGTACTTC
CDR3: CASSPGLAGLYEQYF

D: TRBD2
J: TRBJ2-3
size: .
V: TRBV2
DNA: TGTGCCAGCCGTCTAGCGGACCTAGGCGGAGATACGCAGTATTTT
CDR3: CASRLADLGGDTQYF

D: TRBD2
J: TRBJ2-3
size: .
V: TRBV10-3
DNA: TGTGCCATCAGTGATCCGGCGGGAGCGAGCACAGATACGCAGTATTTT
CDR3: CAISDPAGASTDTQYF

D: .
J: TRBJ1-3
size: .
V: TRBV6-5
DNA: TGTGCCAGCAGTTACTCGGACAGAAACACCATATATTTT
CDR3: CASSYSDRNTIYF

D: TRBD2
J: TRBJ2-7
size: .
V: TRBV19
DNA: TGTGCCAGTAGTACATCAGCGGGAGACGACGAGCAGTACTTC
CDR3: CASSTSAGDDEQYF

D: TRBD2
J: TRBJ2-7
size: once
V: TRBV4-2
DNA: TGTGCCAGCAGCCAAGTGTTAGCGGGGGCCGGTTACGAGCAGTACTTC
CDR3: CASSQVLAGAGYEQYF

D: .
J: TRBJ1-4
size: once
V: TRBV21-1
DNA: TGTGCCAGCAGCAAGCAAAGGAGGGTTACGTCAACTAATGAAAAACTGTTTTTT
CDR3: CASSKQRRVTSTNEKLFF

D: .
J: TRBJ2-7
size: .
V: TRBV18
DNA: TGTGCCAGCTCACCCGCCGGAGGCCTACGCTCTTACGAGCAGTACTTC
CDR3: CASSPAGGLRSYEQYF

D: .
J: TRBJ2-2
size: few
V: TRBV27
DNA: TGTGCCAGCAGTTTCCAGGTCACCGGGGAGCTGTTTTTT
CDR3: CASSFQVTGELFF

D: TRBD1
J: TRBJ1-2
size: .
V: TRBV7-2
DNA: TGTGCCAGCAGCGACAGGGACCTCTATGGCTACACCTTC
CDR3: CASSDRDLYGYTF

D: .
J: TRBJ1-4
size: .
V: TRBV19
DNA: TGTGCCAGTAGTATGGTAGAGAGGGAAAAACTGTTTTTT
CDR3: CASSMVEREKLFF

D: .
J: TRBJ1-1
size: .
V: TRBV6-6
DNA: TGTGCCAGCAGTTCCCAGGGGTTGAGCACTGAAGCTTTCTTT
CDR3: CASSSQGLSTEAFF

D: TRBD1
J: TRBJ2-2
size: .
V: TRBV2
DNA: TGTGCCAGCAGTGAAGCGGGACAGACCACCGGGGAGCTGTTTTTT
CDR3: CASSEAGQTTGELFF

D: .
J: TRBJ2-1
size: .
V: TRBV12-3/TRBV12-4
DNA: TGTGCCAGCAGGTTGGCTAGGGGCAATGAGCAGTTCTTC
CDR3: CASRLARGNEQFF

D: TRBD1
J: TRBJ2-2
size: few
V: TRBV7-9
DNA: TGTGCCAGCAGCCAAGCCGGGACAGGGTACGGGGAGCTGTTTTTT
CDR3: CASSQAGTGYGELFF

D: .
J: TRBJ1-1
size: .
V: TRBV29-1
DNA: TGCAGCTCCTCAAGAGGGTCAGAAGCTTTCTTT
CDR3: CSSSRGSEAFF

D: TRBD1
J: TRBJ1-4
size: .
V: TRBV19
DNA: TGTGCCAGTAGTTTGGGGACAGCGACCGGTGATGAAAAACTGTTTTTT
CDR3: CASSLGTATGDEKLFF

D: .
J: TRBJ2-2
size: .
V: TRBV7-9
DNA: TGTGCCAGCAGCCCCCTCGACTCCACCGGGGAGCTGTTTTTT
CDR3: CASSPLDSTGELFF

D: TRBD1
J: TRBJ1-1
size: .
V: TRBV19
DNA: TGTGCCAGCAGACAGGGGGCTCCGAACACTGAAGCTTTCTTT
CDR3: CASRQGAPNTEAFF

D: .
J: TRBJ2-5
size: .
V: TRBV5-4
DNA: TGTGCCAGCAGCTCCCAGAGGTACCAAGAGACCCAGTACTTC
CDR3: CASSSQRYQETQYF

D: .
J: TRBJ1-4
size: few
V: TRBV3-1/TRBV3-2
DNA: TGTGCCAGCAGCCAAGATACGATCGGGGGAGGCGAAAAACTGTTTTTT
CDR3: CASSQDTIGGGEKLFF

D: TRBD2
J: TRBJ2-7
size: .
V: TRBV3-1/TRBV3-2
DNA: TGTGCCAGCAGGACTAGCGGGAGGTACGAGCAGTACTTC
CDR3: CASRTSGRYEQYF

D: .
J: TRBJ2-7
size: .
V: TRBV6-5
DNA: TGTGCCAGCTTCCGGGGCTCCTACGAGCAGTACTTC
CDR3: CASFRGSYEQYF

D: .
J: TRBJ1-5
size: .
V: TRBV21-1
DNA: TGTGCCAGCAGGCCTCAAATTCGAGATAGCTTTAGCAATCAGCCCCAGCATTTT
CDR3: CASRPQIRDSFSNQPQHF

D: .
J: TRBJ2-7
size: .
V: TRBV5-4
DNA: TGTGCCAGCAGCTTGGTTCTGGAGGACGAGCAGTACTTC
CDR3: CASSLVLEDEQYF

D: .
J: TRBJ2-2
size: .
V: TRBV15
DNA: TGTGCCACCAGTCGGCGCGGGGTGGACACCGGGGAGCTGTTTTTT
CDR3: CATSRRGVDTGELFF

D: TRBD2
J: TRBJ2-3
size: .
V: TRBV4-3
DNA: TGCGCCAGCAGCCAAGATCGGGGCGGGGGGGCAGATACGCAGTATTTT
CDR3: CASSQDRGGGADTQYF

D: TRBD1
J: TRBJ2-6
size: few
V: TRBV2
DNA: TGTGCCAGACAGGGAGGGACAGGGGACTCTGGGGCCAACGTCCTGACTTTC
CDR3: CARQGGTGDSGANVLTF

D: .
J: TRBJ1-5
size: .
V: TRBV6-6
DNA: TGTGCCAGCAGTGACTATACAGGGTCGGGCAATCAGCCCCAGCATTTT
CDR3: CASSDYTGSGNQPQHF